This T cell receptor beta chain originates from a study of shared clonotypes between healthy human individuals. A deep-level run was used for the assay. Profiling relied on immunoSEQ multiplex PCR, and the TCRdb table lists in-frame clones only, not all of them. Altogether over a million clones are present, around 95% being singletons, with the ten largest covering roughly 1.2%. The CDR3 runs 11 residues. The V and J ends lost 6 bases and 9 bases, in that order; junction bases with no gene match: 5. CDR1 DFQATT and CDR2 SNEGSKA come from the germline V gene (reference sequence). The chain joins TRBV20-1 to TRBJ2-1, with TRBD2 matching 7 bases. The specimen was naive CD4+ T cells sorted from blood. Subset indicated: CD45RA+ positively selected. This clonotype was sampled from a man aged 25-40 years in good health. Here the CDR3 DNA reads TGCAGTGCGTATGGCGGGGGTGAGCAGTTCTTC. It codes for CSAYGGGEQFF.